The 26 T cell receptor beta chains listed next were all sequenced from one sample in a study of OX40 agonist ivuxolimab in advanced cancers. Measured with immunoSEQ multiplex PCR; TCRdb has only the in-frame clones, and not every one. Among some 43,000 clones listed, roughly 88% were seen once. Sequencing was performed on CD4+ or CD8+ T cells sorted from blood, taken in a trial of the OX40 agonist ivuxolimab. The source of these receptors is an adult with an advanced solid tumor such as melanoma, head and neck, liver or kidney cancer.

This sequence joins TRBV19 and TRBJ2-2; D is perhaps TRBD1 (6 bases). Trimming stripped 5 bases from V and 8 bases from J, with 12 bases between. The CDR3 totals 13 residues. Germline V CDR1 and CDR2: LNHDA, SQIVND (reference sequence). Here the CDR3 DNA reads TGTGCCAGTAGTTTACAGGGTCCGGGGGAGCTGTTTTTT. It specifies CASSLQGPGELFF. The full variable domain, its missing parts supplied by reference TRBV19 and TRBJ2-2, is DGGITQSPKYLFRKEGQNVTLSCEQNLNHDAMYWYRQDPGQGLRLIYYSQIVNDFQKGDIAEGYSVSREKKESFPLTVTSAQKNPTAFYLCASSLQGPGELFFGEGSRLTVL.

This clone showed up just once. This rearrangement joins TRBV5-4 to TRBJ2-3, with D possibly being TRBD2 (7 bases). Trimming removed 3 bases from V and 5 bases from J, with 16 bases in between. The CDR3 is 15 amino acids. Per the germline V gene, CDR1 is SGHNT and CDR2 is YYREEE (reference sequence). CDR3 amino acids: CASSSARGGIDTQYF. CDR3 bases: TGTGCCAGCAGCTCCGCACGCGGGGGCATAGATACGCAGTATTTT.

V gene TRBV30 combines with J gene TRBJ2-1, with D unresolved. The V gene lost 3 bases and the J gene lost 15 bases, with 15 bases spanning the gap. This CDR3 comprises 11 residues. Germline V gives CDR1 GTSNPN, CDR2 SVGIG (reference sequence). The CDR3 is CAWRLQVGLFF. The CDR3 nucleotides read TGTGCCTGGAGGTTGCAGGTCGGGCTGTTCTTC.

The chain carries TRBV9 and TRBJ2-1; D not resolved. This CDR3 is built from 17 residues. In germline, CDR1 is SGDLS, CDR2 YYNGEE. The germline V and J ends were trimmed by 1 base and 0 bases, with 14 bases remaining between them. CDR3 DNA sequence: TGTGCCAGCAGCGTATATGAGAGGATTAGCTCCTACAATGAGCAGTTCTTC. Translation gives CASSVYERISSYNEQFF. The full variable domain, rest sourced from reference TRBV9 and TRBJ2-1, is DSGVTQTPKHLITATGQRVTLRCSPRSGDLSVYWYQQSLDQGLQFLIQYYNGEERAKGNILERFSAQQFPDLHSELNLSSLELGDSALYFCASSVYERISSYNEQFFGPGTRLTVL.

This chain uses TRBV21-1 with TRBJ1-2; TRBD1 was called by the table and not checked on the DNA. TRBV21-1 is listed as a pseudogene. The CDR3 spans 15 residues. The CDR3 is CASSKGTGVDYGYTF. CDR3 DNA: TGTGCCAGCAGCAAAGGGACAGGGGTGGATTATGGCTACACCTTC.

This chain uses TRBV4-1 with TRBJ1-1; tentatively, D is TRBD1 (6 bases). Trimming pared 0 bases from V and 10 bases from J, leaving 15 bases between. Germline CDR1 and CDR2: MGHRA and YSYEKL. CDR3 length equals 14 residues. For the CDR3, the DNA is TGCGCCAGCAGCCAAGATTGGGGACACCGGGGAGCTTTCTTT. Translation: CASSQDWGHRGAFF.

V usage is TRBV6-6 and J usage is TRBJ1-1; no clear D. Trimming pared 6 bases from V and 2 bases from J, leaving 16 bases between. The CDR3 is 15 residues long. Per germline, CDR1 MNHNY and CDR2 SVGAGI (reference sequence). CDR3 sequence reads: CASRNTRRSNTEAFF. In DNA form, the CDR3 reads TGTGCCAGCAGGAACACGCGCAGGTCTAACACTGAAGCTTTCTTT.

J is TRBJ1-3 and V is TRBV9; no definite D call. Trimming cost V 0 bases and J 0 bases, with 10 bases left between them. The CDR3 is 16 residues long. Germline lookup yields CDR1 SGDLS and CDR2 YYNGEE. CDR3: CASSVGPGASGNTIYF. DNA of the CDR3: TGTGCCAGCAGCGTAGGTCCGGGAGCCTCTGGAAACACCATATATTTT.

The chain links TRBV29-1 to TRBJ1-1; D is unresolved. Germline V lookup: CDR1 SQVTM, CDR2 ANQGSEA. There are 11 residues in the CDR3. The germline V and J ends were trimmed by 5 bases and 0 bases, with 4 bases remaining between them. For the CDR3, the DNA is TGCAGCGTTTCTTTGAACACTGAAGCTTTCTTT. Protein sequence: CSVSLNTEAFF.

The genes are TRBV15 and TRBJ2-7; the match to TRBD2 covers 9 bases. The CDR3 contains 14 residues. J gave up 3 bases and V 6 bases, and 6 bases lay outside the gene matches. Germline CDR1 LNHNV, CDR2 YYDKDF (reference sequence). CDR3 DNA: TGTGCCACCAGTGTCGTAGCGGGAGTCTACGAGCAGTACTTC. Its translation is CATSVVAGVYEQYF.

The rearrangement links TRBV7-3 to TRBJ2-1; 9 nucleotides match TRBD1. J was trimmed by 9 bases and V by 5 bases; bases with no gene match: 8. Germline V gene sequence: CDR1 SGHTA, CDR2 FQGTGA. The CDR3 covers 14 residues. This CDR3 reads CASSPGTGTGEQFF. The CDR3 nucleotides are TGTGCCAGCAGCCCCGGGACAGGGACAGGTGAGCAGTTCTTC.

The V gene is TRBV14, the J gene TRBJ2-5; no definite D call. CDR1 is SGHDN and CDR2 is FVKESK in the germline V gene. Trimming left V 0 bases short and J 4 bases short, with 9 bases between. The CDR3 length is 14 residues. The CDR3, as DNA: TGTGCCAGCAGCCAAGATTTAGGTGGAGAGACCCAGTACTTC. Protein: CASSQDLGGETQYF. The full variable domain, in which reference TRBV14 and TRBJ2-5 provide the parts outside the CDR3, is EAGVTQFPSHSVIEKGQTVTLRCDPISGHDNLYWYRRVMGKEIKFLLHFVKESKQDESGMPNNRFLAERTGGTYSTLKVQPAELEDSGVYFCASSQDLGGETQYFGPGTRLLVL.

V is TRBV7-3 and J is TRBJ1-2, with D hard to call. Germline assignment: CDR1 SGHTA and CDR2 FQGTGA. Trimming shortened V by 2 bases and J by 8 bases, and 12 bases separated the two germline ends. The CDR3 sequence is 13 residues long. Here the CDR3 reads CASSLDEYSGYTF. DNA for the CDR3: TGTGCCAGCAGCTTAGATGAGTACTCGGGCTACACCTTC.

The chain is built from TRBV7-6 and TRBJ1-4; D perhaps matches TRBD1 (5 bases). The germline V and J ends were trimmed by 1 base and 5 bases, with 11 bases remaining between them. This CDR3 contains 15 residues. CDR1 and CDR2 from the germline V gene are SGHVS and FNYEAQ. CDR3 DNA: TGTGCCAGCAGCTTAGGGGCAGGGCGGAATGAAAAACTGTTTTTT. As protein: CASSLGAGRNEKLFF. Together with reference TRBV7-6 and TRBJ1-4, the CDR3 gives the full variable domain: GAGVSQSPRYKVTKRGQDVALRCDPISGHVSLYWYRQALGQGPEFLTYFNYEAQQDKSGLPNDRFSAERPEGSISTLTIQRTEQRDSAMYRCASSLGAGRNEKLFFGSGTQLSVL.

This rearrangement joins TRBV28 to TRBJ2-7, with TRBD2 as a possible D gene (7 bases). CDR3 length: 15 amino acids. The V gene's germline CDR1 is MDHEN and CDR2 SYDVKM. With 6 bases removed from V and 6 bases from J, the gap between germline ends came to 21 bases. CDR3 in amino acids: CASSGRRGPPTEQYF. CDR3 bases: TGTGCCAGCAGCGGAAGGCGGGGGCCTCCTACCGAGCAGTACTTC. Full variable domain (outside the CDR3, taken from reference TRBV28 and TRBJ2-7): DVKVTQSSRYLVKRTGEKVFLECVQDMDHENMFWYRQDPGLGLRLIYFSYDVKMKEKGDIPEGYSVSREKKERFSLILESASTNQTSMYLCASSGRRGPPTEQYFGPGTRLTVT.

V and J are TRBV7-3 and TRBJ1-1, with 7 bases lining up with TRBD1. J lost 3 bases, V lost 0 bases, and 7 bases had no gene match. CDR3 length: 16 residues. The germline gives CDR1 SGHTA, CDR2 FQGTGA. The CDR3 sequence is CASSLTPTGSDTEAFF. DNA for the CDR3: TGTGCCAGCAGCTTAACGCCGACAGGGTCGGACACTGAAGCTTTCTTT. The whole variable domain, filled in from reference TRBV7-3 and TRBJ1-1, reads GAGVSQTPSNKVTEKGKYVELRCDPISGHTALYWYRQSLGQGPEFLIYFQGTGAADDSGLPNDRFFAVRPEGSVSTLKIQRTERGDSAVYLCASSLTPTGSDTEAFFGQGTRLTVV.

V is TRBV18 and J is TRBJ2-5, with a weak D call TRBD2 (6 bases). Germline V lookup: CDR1 KGHSH, CDR2 LQKENI. CDR3 length equals 16 residues. V gave up 3 bases and J gave up 2 bases, with 16 bases separating them. DNA of the CDR3: TGTGCCAGCTCACCGAGATCCACTAGCAGTCAAGAGACCCAGTACTTC. As protein: CASSPRSTSSQETQYF.

V usage is TRBV27 and J usage is TRBJ2-5, with D perhaps assigned TRBD1 or TRBD2 (6 bases each). The germline V and J ends were trimmed by 6 bases and 5 bases, with 19 bases remaining between them. This CDR3 region has 15 residues. CDR1 is MNHEY, CDR2 SMNVEV, per germline (reference sequence). The DNA for the CDR3 is TGTGCCAGCAGCTCCCCAGGGGCGGCGGGGGAGACCCAGTACTTC. Translated, it gives CASSSPGAAGETQYF.

J is TRBJ1-5 and V is TRBV6-6, with D unclear. The CDR3 loop spans 16 amino acids. Trimming removed 0 bases from V and 0 bases from J, with 9 bases in between. Germline-derived CDR1 and CDR2 are MNHNY and SVGAGI (reference sequence). The CDR3 DNA is TGTGCCAGCAGTTACTCGTCTCAAAATAGCAATCAGCCCCAGCATTTT. It is translated as CASSYSSQNSNQPQHF.

A word on this clone: A junction boundary mismatches the germline segment, possibly from a read error. Different DNA sequences within this sample yield the same CDR3. The chain is built from TRBV27 and TRBJ2-7; 7 bases align to TRBD2. The CDR3 has 16 amino acids. Germline V gene lookup returns CDR1 MNHEY and CDR2 SMNVEV (reference sequence). In DNA, the CDR3 is TGTGCCAGCAGCTTATCGGGGGGTTCGCTGATCTACGAGCAGTACTTC. Its protein is CASSLSGGSLIYEQYF.

The chain has TRBV18 and TRBJ2-7, with 7 nucleotides matching TRBD2. J lost 2 bases, V lost 0 bases, and 1 base had no gene match. From germline, CDR1 is KGHSH and CDR2 LQKENI. This CDR3 has 14 amino acids. CDR3 in amino acids: CASSPPAGAYEQYF. CDR3 nucleotide sequence: TGTGCCAGCTCACCACCTGCGGGGGCCTACGAGCAGTACTTC. Variable domain in full (rest from reference TRBV18 and TRBJ2-7): NAGVMQNPRHLVRRRGQEARLRCSPMKGHSHVYWYRQLPEEGLKFMVYLQKENIIDESGMPKERFSAEFPKEGPSILRIQQVVRGDSAAYFCASSPPAGAYEQYFGPGTRLTVT.

V gene TRBV6-6 combines with J gene TRBJ1-1; D remains unclear. The CDR3 runs to 12 residues. V was trimmed by 6 bases and J by 4 bases, leaving 9 bases between them. CDR1 is MNHNY, CDR2 SVGAGI, per germline (reference sequence). The CDR3 spells CASSERVTEAFF. The CDR3 DNA sequence: TGTGCCAGCAGCGAACGCGTCACTGAAGCTTTCTTT.

V gene TRBV27 combines with J gene TRBJ1-1; 7 bases match TRBD1. The J segment lost 7 bases and the V segment lost 6 bases, leaving 11 bases of the junction unmatched. CDR3 length equals 14 residues. From germline, CDR1 is MNHEY and CDR2 SMNVEV (reference sequence). CDR3 residues: CASRFDRAAGEAFF. The CDR3 DNA reads as TGTGCCAGCAGATTCGACAGGGCGGCGGGTGAAGCTTTCTTT.

This chain links TRBV14 with TRBJ2-3, with D perhaps TRBD2 (5 bases). This CDR3 is 14 amino acids long. From germline, CDR1 is SGHDN and CDR2 FVKESK. The germline V and J ends were trimmed by 2 bases and 2 bases, with 8 bases remaining between them. The CDR3 sequence: CASSQQRFTDTQYF. CDR3 coding DNA: TGTGCCAGCAGCCAACAGCGGTTCACAGATACGCAGTATTTT.

The rearrangement uses TRBV29-1 and TRBJ2-5; perhaps TRBD1 as D (5 bases). The CDR3 is 13 residues long. V lost 7 bases and J 2 bases, leaving 14 bases between the germline ends. Germline V gene data show CDR1 as SQVTM and CDR2 as ANQGSEA. CDR3 residues: CSAQPDKQETQYF. The CDR3 nucleotides read TGCAGCGCCCAACCGGACAAACAAGAGACCCAGTACTTC.

This rearrangement joins TRBV2 to TRBJ2-2; perhaps TRBD2 as D (6 bases). The V and J ends lost 7 bases and 4 bases respectively, with 19 bases between them. Germline V gene lookup returns CDR1 SNHLY and CDR2 FYNNEI. CDR3 length equals 16 residues. CDR3 bases: TGTGCCAGCATCCGCCGGCAGGGAGGAGGCACCGGGGAGCTGTTTTTT. It specifies CASIRRQGGGTGELFF.